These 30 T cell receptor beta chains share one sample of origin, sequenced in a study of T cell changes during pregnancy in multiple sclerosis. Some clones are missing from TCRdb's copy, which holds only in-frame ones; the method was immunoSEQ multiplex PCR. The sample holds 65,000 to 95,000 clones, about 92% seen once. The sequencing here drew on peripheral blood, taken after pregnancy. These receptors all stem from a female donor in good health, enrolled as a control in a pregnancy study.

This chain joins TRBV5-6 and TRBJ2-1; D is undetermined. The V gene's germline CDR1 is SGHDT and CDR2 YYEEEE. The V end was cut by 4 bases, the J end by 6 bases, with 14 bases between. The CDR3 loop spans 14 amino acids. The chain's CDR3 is CASSQNRRGNEQFF. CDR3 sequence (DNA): TGTGCCAGCAGCCAAAATCGCCGAGGCAATGAGCAGTTCTTC.

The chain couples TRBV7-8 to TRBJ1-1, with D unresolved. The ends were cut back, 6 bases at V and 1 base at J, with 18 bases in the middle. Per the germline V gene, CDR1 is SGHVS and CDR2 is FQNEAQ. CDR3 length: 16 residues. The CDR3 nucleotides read TGTGCCAGCAGACCGACGGGGATGTTGACGAACACTGAAGCTTTCTTT. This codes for CASRPTGMLTNTEAFF.

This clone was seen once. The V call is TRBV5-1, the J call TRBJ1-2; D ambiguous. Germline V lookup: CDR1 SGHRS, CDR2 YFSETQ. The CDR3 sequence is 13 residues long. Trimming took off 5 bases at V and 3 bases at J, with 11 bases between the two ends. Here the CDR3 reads CASRAEEHYGYTF. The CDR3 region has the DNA TGCGCCAGCAGGGCGGAGGAACACTATGGCTACACCTTC.

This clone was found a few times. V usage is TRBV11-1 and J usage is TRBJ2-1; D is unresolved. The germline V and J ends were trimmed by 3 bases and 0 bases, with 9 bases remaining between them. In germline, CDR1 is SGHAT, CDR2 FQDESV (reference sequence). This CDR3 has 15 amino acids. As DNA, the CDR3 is TGTGCCAGCAGCTTTTATTATAGCTCCTACAATGAGCAGTTCTTC. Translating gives CASSFYYSSYNEQFF. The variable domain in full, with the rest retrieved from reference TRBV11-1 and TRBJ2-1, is EAEVAQSPRYKITEKSQAVAFWCDPISGHATLYWYRQILGQGPELLVQFQDESVVDDSQLPKDRFSAERLKGVDSTLKIQPAELGDSAMYLCASSFYYSSYNEQFFGPGTRLTVL.

CDR3 DNA sequence: TGCGCCAGCAGTGGACAGGCAGTCAATGAGCAGTTCTTC. It encodes CASSGQAVNEQFF. The rearrangement uses TRBV10-2 and TRBJ2-1, with D perhaps matching TRBD1 (6 bases). Germline V gives CDR1 WSHSY, CDR2 SAAADI. V was trimmed by 4 bases and J by 6 bases, leaving 10 bases between them. The CDR3 extends over 13 amino acids.

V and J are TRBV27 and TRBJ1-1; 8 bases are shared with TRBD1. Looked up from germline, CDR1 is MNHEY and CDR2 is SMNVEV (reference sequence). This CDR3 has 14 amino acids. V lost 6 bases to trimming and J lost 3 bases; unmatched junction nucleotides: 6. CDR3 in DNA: TGTGCCAGCAGAATGGACAGGGTAGACACTGAAGCTTTCTTT. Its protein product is CASRMDRVDTEAFF.

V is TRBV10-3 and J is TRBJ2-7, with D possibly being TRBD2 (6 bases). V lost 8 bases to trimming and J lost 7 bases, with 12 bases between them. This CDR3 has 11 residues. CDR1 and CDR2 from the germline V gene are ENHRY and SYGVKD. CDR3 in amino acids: CAIGGSLEQYF. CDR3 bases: TGTGCCATCGGGGGGTCCCTGGAGCAGTACTTC.

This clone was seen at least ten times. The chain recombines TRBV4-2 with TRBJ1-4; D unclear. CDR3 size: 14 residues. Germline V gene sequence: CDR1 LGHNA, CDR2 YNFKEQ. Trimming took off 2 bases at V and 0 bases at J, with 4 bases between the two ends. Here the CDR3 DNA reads TGTGCCAGCAGCCAACAGGCAACTAATGAAAAACTGTTTTTT. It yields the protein CASSQQATNEKLFF.

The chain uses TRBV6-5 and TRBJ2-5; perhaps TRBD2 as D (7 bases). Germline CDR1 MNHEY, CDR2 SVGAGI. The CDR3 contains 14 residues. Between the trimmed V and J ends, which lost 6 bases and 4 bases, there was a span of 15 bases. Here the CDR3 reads CASRPGGEIETQYF. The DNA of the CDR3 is TGTGCCAGCAGACCGGGGGGCGAAATAGAGACCCAGTACTTC.

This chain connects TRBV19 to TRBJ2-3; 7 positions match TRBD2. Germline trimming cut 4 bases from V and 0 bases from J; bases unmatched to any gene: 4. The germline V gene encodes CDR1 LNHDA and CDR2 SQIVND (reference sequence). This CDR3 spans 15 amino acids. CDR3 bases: TGTGCCAGTAGTAACCGGGGGGAAAGCACAGATACGCAGTATTTT. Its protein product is CASSNRGESTDTQYF. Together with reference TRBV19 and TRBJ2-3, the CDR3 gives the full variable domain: DGGITQSPKYLFRKEGQNVTLSCEQNLNHDAMYWYRQDPGQGLRLIYYSQIVNDFQKGDIAEGYSVSREKKESFPLTVTSAQKNPTAFYLCASSNRGESTDTQYFGPGTRLTVL.

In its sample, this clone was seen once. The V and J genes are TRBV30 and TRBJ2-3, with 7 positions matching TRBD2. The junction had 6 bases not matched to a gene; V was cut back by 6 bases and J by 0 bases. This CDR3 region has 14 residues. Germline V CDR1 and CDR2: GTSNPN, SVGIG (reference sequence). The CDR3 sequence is CACASGASTDTQYF. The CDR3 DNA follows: TGTGCCTGCGCTAGCGGTGCGAGCACAGATACGCAGTATTTT.

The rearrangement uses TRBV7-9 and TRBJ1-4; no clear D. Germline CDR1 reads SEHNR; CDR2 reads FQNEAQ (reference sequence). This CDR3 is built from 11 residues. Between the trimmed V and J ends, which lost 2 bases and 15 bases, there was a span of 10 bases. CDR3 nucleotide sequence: TGTGCCAGCAGCTTATCATCTAGCATGTTTTTT. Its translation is CASSLSSSMFF.

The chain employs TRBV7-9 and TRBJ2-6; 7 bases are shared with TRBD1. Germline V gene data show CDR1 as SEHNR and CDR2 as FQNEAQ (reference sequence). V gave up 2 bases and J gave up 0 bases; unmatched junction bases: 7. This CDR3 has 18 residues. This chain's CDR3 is CASSLSGGVSSGANVLTF. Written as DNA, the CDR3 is TGTGCCAGCAGCTTATCAGGGGGTGTTAGCTCTGGGGCCAACGTCCTGACTTTC. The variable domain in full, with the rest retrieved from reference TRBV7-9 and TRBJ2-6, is DTGVSQNPRHKITKRGQNVTFRCDPISEHNRLYWYRQTLGQGPEFLTYFQNEAQLEKSRLLSDRFSAERPKGSFSTLEIQRTEQGDSAMYLCASSLSGGVSSGANVLTFGAGSRLTVL.

The CDR3 spells CASHSKGDTGTGSTDTQYF. The CDR3 DNA sequence: TGTGCCAGCCACAGCAAGGGGGATACCGGGACAGGGAGCACAGATACGCAGTATTTT. The V call is TRBV21-1, the J call TRBJ2-3; the table's TRBD1 call for D was not verified on the DNA. TRBV21-1 is a listed pseudogene. This CDR3 has 19 residues.

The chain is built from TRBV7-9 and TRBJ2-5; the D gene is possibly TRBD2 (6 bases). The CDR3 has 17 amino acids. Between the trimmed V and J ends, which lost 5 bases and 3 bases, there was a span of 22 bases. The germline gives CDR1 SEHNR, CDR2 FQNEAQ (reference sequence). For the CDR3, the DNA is TGTGCCAGCAGCACCGACCGGGAGCGGTGGGGGGAAGAGACCCAGTACTTC. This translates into CASSTDRERWGEETQYF.

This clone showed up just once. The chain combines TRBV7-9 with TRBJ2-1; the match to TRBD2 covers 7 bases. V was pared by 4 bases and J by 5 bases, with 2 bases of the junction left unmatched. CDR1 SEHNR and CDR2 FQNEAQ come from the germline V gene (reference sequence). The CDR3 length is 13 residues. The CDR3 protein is CASSSAGDNEQFF. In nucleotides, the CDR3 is TGTGCCAGCAGCTCGGCGGGGGACAATGAGCAGTTCTTC.

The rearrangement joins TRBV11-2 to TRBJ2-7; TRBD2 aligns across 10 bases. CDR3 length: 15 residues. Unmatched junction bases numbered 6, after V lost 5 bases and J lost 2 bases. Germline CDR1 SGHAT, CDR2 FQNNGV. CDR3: CASSRTLAGAYEQYF. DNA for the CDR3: TGTGCCAGCAGCCGAACCCTAGCGGGGGCCTACGAGCAGTACTTC.

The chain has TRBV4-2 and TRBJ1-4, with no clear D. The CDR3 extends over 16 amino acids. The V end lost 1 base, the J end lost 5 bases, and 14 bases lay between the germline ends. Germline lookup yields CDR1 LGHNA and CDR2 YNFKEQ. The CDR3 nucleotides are TGTGCCAGCAGCCAAGTTCCACAGTCCTACAATGAAAAACTGTTTTTT. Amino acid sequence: CASSQVPQSYNEKLFF.

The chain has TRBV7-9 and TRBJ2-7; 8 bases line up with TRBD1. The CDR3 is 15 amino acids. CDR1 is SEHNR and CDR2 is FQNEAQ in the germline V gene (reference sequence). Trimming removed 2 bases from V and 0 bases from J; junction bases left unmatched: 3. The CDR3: CASSLQGAVSYEQYF. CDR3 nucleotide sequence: TGTGCCAGCAGCTTACAGGGGGCGGTCTCCTACGAGCAGTACTTC. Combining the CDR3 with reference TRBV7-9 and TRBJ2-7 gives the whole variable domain DTGVSQNPRHKITKRGQNVTFRCDPISEHNRLYWYRQTLGQGPEFLTYFQNEAQLEKSRLLSDRFSAERPKGSFSTLEIQRTEQGDSAMYLCASSLQGAVSYEQYFGPGTRLTVT.

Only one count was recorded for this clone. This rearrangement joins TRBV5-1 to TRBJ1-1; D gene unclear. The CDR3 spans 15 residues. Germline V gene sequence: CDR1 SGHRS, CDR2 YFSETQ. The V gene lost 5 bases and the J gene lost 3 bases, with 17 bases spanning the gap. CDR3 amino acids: CASRTDPGLDTEAFF. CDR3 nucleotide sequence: TGCGCCAGCAGAACCGACCCGGGATTGGACACTGAAGCTTTCTTT. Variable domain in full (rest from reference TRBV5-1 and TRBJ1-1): KAGVTQTPRYLIKTRGQQVTLSCSPISGHRSVSWYQQTPGQGLQFLFEYFSETQRNKGNFPGRFSGRQFSNSRSEMNVSTLELGDSALYLCASRTDPGLDTEAFFGQGTRLTVV.

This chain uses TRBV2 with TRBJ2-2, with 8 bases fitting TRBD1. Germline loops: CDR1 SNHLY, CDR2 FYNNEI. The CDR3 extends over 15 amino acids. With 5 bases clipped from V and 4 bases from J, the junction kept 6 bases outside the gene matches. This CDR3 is CASSPDRGTTGELFF. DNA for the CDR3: TGTGCCAGCAGTCCCGACAGGGGTACCACCGGGGAGCTGTTTTTT.

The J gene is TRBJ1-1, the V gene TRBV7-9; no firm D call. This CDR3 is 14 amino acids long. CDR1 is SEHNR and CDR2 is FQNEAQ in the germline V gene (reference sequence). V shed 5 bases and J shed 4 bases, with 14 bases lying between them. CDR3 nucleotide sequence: TGTGCCAGCAGCACCAACAGCCCCCGCACTGAAGCTTTCTTT. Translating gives CASSTNSPRTEAFF.

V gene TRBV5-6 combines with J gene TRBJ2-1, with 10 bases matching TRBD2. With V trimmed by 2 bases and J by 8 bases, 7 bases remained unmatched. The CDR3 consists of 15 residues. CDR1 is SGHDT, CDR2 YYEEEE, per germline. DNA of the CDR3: TGTGCCAGCAGCTTACTAGCGGGGCGAGGGGATGAGCAGTTCTTC. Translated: CASSLLAGRGDEQFF.

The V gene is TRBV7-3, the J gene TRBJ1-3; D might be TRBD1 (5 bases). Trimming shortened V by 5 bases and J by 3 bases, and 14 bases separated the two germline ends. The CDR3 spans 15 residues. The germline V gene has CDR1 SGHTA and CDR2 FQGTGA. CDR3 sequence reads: CASSRGSGGGNTIYF. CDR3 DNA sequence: TGTGCCAGCAGCCGGGGGTCGGGCGGTGGAAACACCATATATTTT.

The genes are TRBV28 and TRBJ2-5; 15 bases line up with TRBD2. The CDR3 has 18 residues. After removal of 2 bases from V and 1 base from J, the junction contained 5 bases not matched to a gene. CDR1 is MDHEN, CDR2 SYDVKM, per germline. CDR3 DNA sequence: TGTGCCAGCAGTTTAACAGGACTAGCGGGAGGGAGCCAAGAGACCCAGTACTTC. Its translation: CASSLTGLAGGSQETQYF. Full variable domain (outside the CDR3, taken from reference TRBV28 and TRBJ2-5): DVKVTQSSRYLVKRTGEKVFLECVQDMDHENMFWYRQDPGLGLRLIYFSYDVKMKEKGDIPEGYSVSREKKERFSLILESASTNQTSMYLCASSLTGLAGGSQETQYFGPGTRLLVL.

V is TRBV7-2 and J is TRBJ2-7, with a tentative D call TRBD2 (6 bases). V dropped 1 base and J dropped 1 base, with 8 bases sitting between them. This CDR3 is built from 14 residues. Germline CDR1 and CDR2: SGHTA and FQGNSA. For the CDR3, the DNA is TGTGCCAGCAGCTTAGTCGGGACTTCCTACGAGCAGTACTTC. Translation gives CASSLVGTSYEQYF.

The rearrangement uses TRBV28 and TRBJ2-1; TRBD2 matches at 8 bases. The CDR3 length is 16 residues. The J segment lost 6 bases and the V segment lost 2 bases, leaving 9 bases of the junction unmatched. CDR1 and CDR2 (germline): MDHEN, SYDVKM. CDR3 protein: CASSLPGTSFPNEQFF. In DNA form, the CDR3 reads TGTGCCAGCAGTTTACCAGGGACTAGTTTTCCCAATGAGCAGTTCTTC.

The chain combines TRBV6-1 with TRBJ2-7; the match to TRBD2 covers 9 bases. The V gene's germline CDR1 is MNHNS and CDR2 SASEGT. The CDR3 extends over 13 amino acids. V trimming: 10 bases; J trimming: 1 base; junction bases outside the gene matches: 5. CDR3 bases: TGTGCCACCAGACTAGCGGCTTCCTACGAGCAGTACTTC. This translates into CATRLAASYEQYF.

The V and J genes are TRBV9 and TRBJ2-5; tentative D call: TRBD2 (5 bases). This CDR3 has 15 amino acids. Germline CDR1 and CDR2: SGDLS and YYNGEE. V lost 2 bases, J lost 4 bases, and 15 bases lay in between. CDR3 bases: TGTGCCAGCAGCGTGAGGGTGGGCTGGGGAGAGACCCAGTACTTC. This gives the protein CASSVRVGWGETQYF. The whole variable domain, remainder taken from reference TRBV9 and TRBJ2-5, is DSGVTQTPKHLITATGQRVTLRCSPRSGDLSVYWYQQSLDQGLQFLIQYYNGEERAKGNILERFSAQQFPDLHSELNLSSLELGDSALYFCASSVRVGWGETQYFGPGTRLLVL.

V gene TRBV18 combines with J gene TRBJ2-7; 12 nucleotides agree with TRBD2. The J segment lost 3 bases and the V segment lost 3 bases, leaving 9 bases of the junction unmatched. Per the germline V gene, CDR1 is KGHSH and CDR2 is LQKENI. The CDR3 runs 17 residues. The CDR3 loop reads CASSPISTSGRFYEQYF. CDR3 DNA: TGTGCCAGCTCACCGATATCTACTAGCGGGAGGTTCTACGAGCAGTACTTC.